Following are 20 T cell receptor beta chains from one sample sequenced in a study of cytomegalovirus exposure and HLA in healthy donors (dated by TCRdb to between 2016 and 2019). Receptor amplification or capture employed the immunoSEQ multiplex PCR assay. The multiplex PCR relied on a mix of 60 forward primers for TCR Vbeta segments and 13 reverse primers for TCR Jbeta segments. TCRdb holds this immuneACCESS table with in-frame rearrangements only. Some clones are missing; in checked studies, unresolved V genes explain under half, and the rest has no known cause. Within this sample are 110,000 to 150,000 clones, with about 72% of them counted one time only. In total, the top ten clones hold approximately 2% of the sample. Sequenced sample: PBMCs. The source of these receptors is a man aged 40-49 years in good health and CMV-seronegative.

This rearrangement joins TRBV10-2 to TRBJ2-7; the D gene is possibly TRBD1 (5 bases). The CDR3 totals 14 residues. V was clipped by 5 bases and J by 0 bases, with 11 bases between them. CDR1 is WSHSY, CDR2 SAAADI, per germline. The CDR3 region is CASSRGESSYEQYF. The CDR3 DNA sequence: TGCGCCAGCAGTAGGGGCGAGAGCTCCTACGAGCAGTACTTC.

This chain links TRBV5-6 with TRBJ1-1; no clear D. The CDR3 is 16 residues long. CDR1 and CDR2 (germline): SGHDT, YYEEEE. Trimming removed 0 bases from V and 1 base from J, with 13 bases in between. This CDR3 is CASSLVVGQWNTEAFF. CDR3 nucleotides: TGTGCCAGCAGCTTGGTTGTTGGGCAGTGGAACACTGAAGCTTTCTTT.

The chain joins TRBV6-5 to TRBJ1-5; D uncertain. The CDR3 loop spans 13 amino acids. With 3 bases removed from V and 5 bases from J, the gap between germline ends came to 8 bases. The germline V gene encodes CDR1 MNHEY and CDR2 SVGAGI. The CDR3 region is CASSYLRDQPQHF. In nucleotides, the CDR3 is TGTGCCAGCAGTTATTTACGGGATCAGCCCCAGCATTTT.

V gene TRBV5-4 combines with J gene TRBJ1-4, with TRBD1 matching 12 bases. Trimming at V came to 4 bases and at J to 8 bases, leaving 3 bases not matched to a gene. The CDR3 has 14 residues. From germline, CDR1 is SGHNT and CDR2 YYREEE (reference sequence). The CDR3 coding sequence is TGTGCCAGCAGCCGGGACAGGGGGCTCGAAAAACTGTTTTTT. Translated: CASSRDRGLEKLFF.

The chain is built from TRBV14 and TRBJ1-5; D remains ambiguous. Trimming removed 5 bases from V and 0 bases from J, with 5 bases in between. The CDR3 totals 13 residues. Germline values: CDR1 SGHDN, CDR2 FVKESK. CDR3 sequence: CASSGDSNQPQHF. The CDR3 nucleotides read TGTGCCAGCAGCGGAGATAGCAATCAGCCCCAGCATTTT.

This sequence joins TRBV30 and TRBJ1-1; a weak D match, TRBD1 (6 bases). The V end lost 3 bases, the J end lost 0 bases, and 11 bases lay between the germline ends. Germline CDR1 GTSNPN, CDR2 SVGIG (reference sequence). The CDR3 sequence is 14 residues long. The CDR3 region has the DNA TGTGCCTGGAGCCATGGACAGATGAACACTGAAGCTTTCTTT. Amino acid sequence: CAWSHGQMNTEAFF.

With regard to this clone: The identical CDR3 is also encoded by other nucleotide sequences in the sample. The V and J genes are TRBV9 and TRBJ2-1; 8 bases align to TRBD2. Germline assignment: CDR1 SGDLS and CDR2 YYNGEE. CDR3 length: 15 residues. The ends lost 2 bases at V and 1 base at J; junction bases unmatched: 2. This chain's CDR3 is CASSVSGTSYNEQFF. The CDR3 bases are TGTGCCAGCAGCGTTAGCGGGACGTCCTACAATGAGCAGTTCTTC.

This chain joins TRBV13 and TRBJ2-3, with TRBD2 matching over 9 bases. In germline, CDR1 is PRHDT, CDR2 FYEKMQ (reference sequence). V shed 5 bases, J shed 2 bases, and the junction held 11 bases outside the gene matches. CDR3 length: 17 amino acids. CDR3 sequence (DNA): TGTGCCAGCAGCCCAAGCCAGACTAGCGGCAACACAGATACGCAGTATTTT. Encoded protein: CASSPSQTSGNTDTQYF.

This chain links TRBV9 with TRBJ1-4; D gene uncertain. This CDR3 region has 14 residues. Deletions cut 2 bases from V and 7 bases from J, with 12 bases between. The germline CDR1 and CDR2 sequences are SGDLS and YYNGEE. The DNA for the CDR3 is TGTGCCAGCAGCGTTGGAGGGCTTAGTGAAAAACTGTTTTTT. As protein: CASSVGGLSEKLFF.

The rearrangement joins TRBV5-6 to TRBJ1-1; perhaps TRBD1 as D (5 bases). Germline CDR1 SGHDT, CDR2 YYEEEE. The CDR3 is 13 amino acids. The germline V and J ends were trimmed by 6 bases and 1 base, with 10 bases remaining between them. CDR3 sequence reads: CASTSGGNTEAFF. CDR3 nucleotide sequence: TGTGCCAGCACCTCCGGGGGGAACACTGAAGCTTTCTTT.

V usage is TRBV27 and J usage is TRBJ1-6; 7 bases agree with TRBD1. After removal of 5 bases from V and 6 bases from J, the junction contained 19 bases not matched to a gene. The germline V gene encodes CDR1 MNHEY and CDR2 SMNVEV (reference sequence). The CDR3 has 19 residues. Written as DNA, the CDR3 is TGTGCCAGCAGTCCCCGTTACTTAACCGGGACAGATAGTAATTCACCCCTCCACTTT. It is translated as CASSPRYLTGTDSNSPLHF.

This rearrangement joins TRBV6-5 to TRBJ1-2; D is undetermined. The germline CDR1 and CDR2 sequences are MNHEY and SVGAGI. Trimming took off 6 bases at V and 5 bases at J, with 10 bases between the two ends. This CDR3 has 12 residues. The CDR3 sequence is CASRTGKYGYTF. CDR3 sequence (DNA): TGTGCCAGCAGGACCGGGAAATATGGCTACACCTTC.

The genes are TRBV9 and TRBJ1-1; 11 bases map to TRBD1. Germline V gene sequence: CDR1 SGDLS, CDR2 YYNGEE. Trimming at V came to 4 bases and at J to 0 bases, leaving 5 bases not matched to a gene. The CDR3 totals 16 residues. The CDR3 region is CASSPRTGGVNTEAFF. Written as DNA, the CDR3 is TGTGCCAGCAGCCCCCGGACAGGGGGCGTGAACACTGAAGCTTTCTTT.

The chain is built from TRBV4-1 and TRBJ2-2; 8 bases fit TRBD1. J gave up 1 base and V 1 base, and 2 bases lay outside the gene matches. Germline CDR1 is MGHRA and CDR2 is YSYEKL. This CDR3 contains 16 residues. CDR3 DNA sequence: TGCGCCAGCAGCCAAGCCGGGACAGGGAACACCGGGGAGCTGTTTTTT. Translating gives CASSQAGTGNTGELFF.

The CDR3, as DNA: TGTGCCAGCGGAGGGGGAGGGGCTGAAGCTTTCTTT. It codes for CASGGGGAEAFF. The V and J genes are TRBV13 and TRBJ1-1; weak D call: TRBD1 (6 bases). V was pared by 8 bases and J by 6 bases, with 13 bases between. Germline V gene data show CDR1 as PRHDT and CDR2 as FYEKMQ (reference sequence). CDR3 length: 12 amino acids.

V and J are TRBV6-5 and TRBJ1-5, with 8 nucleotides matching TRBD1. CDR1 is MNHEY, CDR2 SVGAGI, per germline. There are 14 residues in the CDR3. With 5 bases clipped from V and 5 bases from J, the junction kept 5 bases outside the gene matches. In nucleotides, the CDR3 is TGTGCCAGCAGTCCGGACAGGGACTATCAGCCCCAGCATTTT. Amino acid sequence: CASSPDRDYQPQHF.

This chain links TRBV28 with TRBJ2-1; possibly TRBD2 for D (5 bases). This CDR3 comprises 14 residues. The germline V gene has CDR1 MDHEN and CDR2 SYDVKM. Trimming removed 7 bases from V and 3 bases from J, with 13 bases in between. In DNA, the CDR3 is TGTGCCAGCACAAATTACCGGGACTACAATGAGCAGTTCTTC. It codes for CASTNYRDYNEQFF.

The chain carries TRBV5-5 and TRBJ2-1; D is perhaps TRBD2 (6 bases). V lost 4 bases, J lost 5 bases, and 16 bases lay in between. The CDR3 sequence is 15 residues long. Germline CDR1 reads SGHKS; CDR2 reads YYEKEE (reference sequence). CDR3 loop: CASSPRLDRHNEQFF. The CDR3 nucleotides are TGTGCCAGCAGCCCCCGACTAGATAGGCACAATGAGCAGTTCTTC.

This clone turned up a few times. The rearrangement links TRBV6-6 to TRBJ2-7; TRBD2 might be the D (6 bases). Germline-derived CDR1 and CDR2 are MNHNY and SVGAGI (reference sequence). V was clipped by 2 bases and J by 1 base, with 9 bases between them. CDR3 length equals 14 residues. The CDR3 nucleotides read TGTGCCAGCAGTTACCCCGGGGGATCCTACGAGCAGTACTTC. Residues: CASSYPGGSYEQYF.

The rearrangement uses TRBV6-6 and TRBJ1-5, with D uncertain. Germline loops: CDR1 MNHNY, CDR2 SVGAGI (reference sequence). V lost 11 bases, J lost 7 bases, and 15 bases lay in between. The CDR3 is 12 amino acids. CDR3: CASSRVRQPQHF. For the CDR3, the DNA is TGTGCCTCCTCCCGGGTTCGGCAGCCCCAGCATTTT.